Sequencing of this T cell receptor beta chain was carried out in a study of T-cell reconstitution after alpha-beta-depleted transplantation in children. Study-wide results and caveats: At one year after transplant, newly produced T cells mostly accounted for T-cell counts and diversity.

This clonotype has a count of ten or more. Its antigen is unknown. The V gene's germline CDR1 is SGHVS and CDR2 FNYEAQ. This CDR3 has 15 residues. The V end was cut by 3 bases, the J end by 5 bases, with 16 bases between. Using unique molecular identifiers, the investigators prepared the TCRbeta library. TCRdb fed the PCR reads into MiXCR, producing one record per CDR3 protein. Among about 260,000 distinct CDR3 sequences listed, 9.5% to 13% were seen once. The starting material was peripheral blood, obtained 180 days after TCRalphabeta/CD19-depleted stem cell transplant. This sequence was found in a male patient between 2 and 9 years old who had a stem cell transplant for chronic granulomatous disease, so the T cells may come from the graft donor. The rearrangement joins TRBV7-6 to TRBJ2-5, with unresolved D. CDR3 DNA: TGTGCCAGCAGCTTCGGTGGTAAAGCTCGGGAGACCCAGTACTTC. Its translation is CASSFGGKARETQYF.